Below, 14 T cell receptor beta chains from the same sample are listed, as sequenced in a study of T cell repertoires in cytomegalovirus infection. No antigen is known for these receptors. TCRdb ran MiXCR on the reads and lists one entry per CDR3 protein. The table shows 45,000 to 50,000 distinct CDR3 sequences, with about a fifth occurring only once. Sample: CD8+ T cells from cultured PBMCs, taken from culture after CMV antigen stimulation. The receptors stem from a human donor in good health (CMV status not recorded). Some clones in this sample may be carry-over from other donors' samples.

In its sample, this clonotype was seen many times. The V gene is TRBV11-3, the J gene TRBJ2-7; D is unclear. Germline assignment: CDR1 SGHNT and CDR2 YENEEA. Trimming cost V 1 base and J 3 bases, with 10 bases left between them. The CDR3 spans 14 residues. The CDR3 region has the DNA TGTGCCAGCAGCTTAGGGGTCAGCATCTACGAGCAGTACTTC. It yields the protein CASSLGVSIYEQYF.

This clonotype was counted at least ten times. This rearrangement joins TRBV5-1 to TRBJ1-1; no firm D call. The CDR3 has 13 amino acids. Germline V lookup: CDR1 SGHRS, CDR2 YFSETQ. Trimming pared 1 base from V and 1 base from J, leaving 5 bases between. The CDR3 DNA follows: TGCGCCAGCAGCTTGACACCGAACACTGAAGCTTTCTTT. The encoded protein is CASSLTPNTEAFF.

This clonotype was counted between two and nine times. This chain uses TRBV29-1 with TRBJ1-1, with D perhaps TRBD1 (6 bases). This CDR3 is 15 amino acids long. Between the trimmed V and J ends, which lost 6 bases and 0 bases, there was a span of 17 bases. Germline-derived CDR1 and CDR2 are SQVTM and ANQGSEA. This CDR3 reads CSVGGGDTLNTEAFF. The CDR3, as DNA: TGCAGCGTGGGGGGCGGGGACACCCTGAACACTGAAGCTTTCTTT.

This clonotype has only one observation. A single base separates this from a much larger clone, so it may be a read error. The V call is TRBV7-9, the J call TRBJ1-1; no clear D gene. Trimming stripped 7 bases from V and 0 bases from J, with 6 bases between. Germline V gives CDR1 SEHNR, CDR2 FQNEAQ (reference sequence). This CDR3 spans 12 amino acids. CDR3 sequence: CASNQMNTEAFF. CDR3 nucleotide sequence: TGTGCCAGCAACCAAATGAACACTGAAGCTTTCTTT.

CDR3 DNA sequence: TGTGCCAGCAGCAGAACCCTCCAGCCTGAAGCTTTCTTT. Its protein product is CASSRTLQPEAFF. The genes are TRBV11-2 and TRBJ1-1; D ambiguous. Trimming took off 5 bases at V and 6 bases at J, with 13 bases between the two ends. The CDR3 totals 13 residues. From germline, CDR1 is SGHAT and CDR2 FQNNGV.

V gene TRBV7-3 combines with J gene TRBJ2-3; TRBD1 or TRBD2 may be the D gene (6 bases each). Germline CDR1 and CDR2: SGHTA and FQGTGA. This CDR3 is 18 amino acids long. The V gene lost 2 bases and the J gene lost 3 bases, with 21 bases spanning the gap. The CDR3 DNA reads TGTGCCAGCAGCTTACGCCCCCAACAGGGAGGAAAAACAGATACGCAGTATTTT. Amino acid sequence: CASSLRPQQGGKTDTQYF. Complete variable domain (other parts from reference TRBV7-3 and TRBJ2-3): GAGVSQTPSNKVTEKGKYVELRCDPISGHTALYWYRQSLGQGPEFLIYFQGTGAADDSGLPNDRFFAVRPEGSVSTLKIQRTERGDSAVYLCASSLRPQQGGKTDTQYFGPGTRLTVL.

Note on this clonotype: A much larger clonotype is one base distant, so this may be a read error. The CDR3 carries no conserved terminal phenylalanine or tryptophan, so it likely arises from a read error. The J gene is TRBJ2-5, the V gene TRBV7-4, with 10 bases matching TRBD1. This CDR3 spans 15 amino acids. Germline CDR1 is SGHVT and CDR2 is SQSDAQ. V dropped 5 bases and J dropped 1; count of bases not matched to a gene: 4. CDR3 in amino acids: CASSTGTGAQETQYY. The CDR3 DNA reads as TGTGCCAGCAGCACCGGGACAGGGGCCCAAGAGACCCAGTACTAC.

This clonotype was seen repeatedly, ten times or more. V and J are TRBV7-6 and TRBJ2-1; 8 nucleotides line up with TRBD2. V was pared by 1 base and J by 7 bases, with 9 bases of the junction left unmatched. Looked up from germline, CDR1 is SGHVS and CDR2 is FNYEAQ. The CDR3 totals 16 residues. The CDR3 reads CASSLVRSGSRNEQFF. The CDR3 DNA reads TGTGCCAGCAGCTTAGTACGGAGCGGGAGTAGAAATGAGCAGTTCTTC. The full variable domain, with the rest looked up from reference TRBV7-6 and TRBJ2-1, is GAGVSQSPRYKVTKRGQDVALRCDPISGHVSLYWYRQALGQGPEFLTYFNYEAQQDKSGLPNDRFSAERPEGSISTLTIQRTEQRDSAMYRCASSLVRSGSRNEQFFGPGTRLTVL.

V and J are TRBV12-3 or TRBV12-4 and TRBJ1-1; the D gene is possibly TRBD1 (5 bases). V lost 6 bases and J lost 3, with 14 bases in between. The CDR3 is 14 amino acids. The CDR3 DNA reads TGTGCCAGCAGCCCAGGGACCGTGGACACTGAAGCTTTCTTT. It yields the protein CASSPGTVDTEAFF.

This sequence joins TRBV27 and TRBJ1-6; D ambiguous. There are 12 residues in the CDR3. In germline, CDR1 is MNHEY, CDR2 SMNVEV (reference sequence). Between the trimmed V and J ends, which lost 3 bases and 7 bases, there was a span of 4 bases. In DNA, the CDR3 is TGTGCCAGCAGTTTCGGGAATTCACCCCTCCACTTT. Protein: CASSFGNSPLHF.

Comment on this clonotype: A much larger clone differs by one base, so this may be a read error. Since no conserved phenylalanine or tryptophan closes the CDR3, a read error is the likely cause. V usage is TRBV7-1 and J usage is TRBJ2-3; D is perhaps TRBD1 (5 bases). TRBV7-1 is given ORF status, its function remaining uncertain. The V end was cut by 4 bases, the J end by 3 bases, with 8 bases between. The CDR3 is made up of 13 amino acids. CDR3 DNA sequence: TGTGCCAGCAGCTGGGCAGGGACAGATACGCAGTATGTT. Translation: CASSWAGTDTQYV.

In regard to this clonotype: This clone may be a read error of a much larger clone one base away. This chain links TRBV7-2 with TRBJ1-5; tentative D call: TRBD1 (6 bases). This CDR3 comprises 14 residues. Germline values: CDR1 SGHTA, CDR2 FQGNSA. V lost 6 bases and J 3 bases, leaving 12 bases between the germline ends. This CDR3 is CASRGAVDNQPQHF. As DNA, the CDR3 is TGTGCCAGCAGGGGGGCGGTGGACAATCAGCCCCAGCATTTT. Full variable domain (outside the CDR3, taken from reference TRBV7-2 and TRBJ1-5): GAGVSQSPSNKVTEKGKDVELRCDPISGHTALYWYRQSLGQGLEFLIYFQGNSAPDKSGLPSDRFSAERTGGSVSTLTIQRTQQEDSAVYLCASRGAVDNQPQHFGDGTRLSIL.

This clonotype has ten or more counts. The gene calls are TRBV7-6 and TRBJ2-5, with 10 nucleotides matching TRBD1. The V gene's germline CDR1 is SGHVS and CDR2 FNYEAQ. The CDR3 length is 13 residues. With 4 bases clipped from V and 6 bases from J, the junction kept 2 bases outside the gene matches. Written as DNA, the CDR3 is TGTGCCAGCAGCTCGACAGGGGGCAAGACCCAGTACTTC. The encoded protein is CASSSTGGKTQYF.

Points on this clonotype: One end of the junction fails to match germline, which may point to a read error. The CDR3 DNA follows: TGTACCAGCAGGCTCGGCCGCACTGAAGCTTTCTTT. As protein: CTSRLGRTEAFF. V and J are TRBV2 and TRBJ1-1; no clear D gene. There are 12 residues in the CDR3. The germline gives CDR1 SNHLY, CDR2 FYNNEI.